This TCR beta chain originates from a study of PD-1 blockade in classical Hodgkin lymphoma. Study overall: A 3 mg/kg intravenous dose of nivolumab was received by patients every 2 weeks.

The time point here: cycle 4 day 1 (C4D1), after 5 to 7 weeks of nivolumab. Brentuximab vedotin exposure varied, and every patient relapsed after autologous stem cell transplantation. Magnetic negative selection purified CD4+ T cells from thawed PBMCs. On this clone: The antigen is unknown.

Whole-study results and caveats: It was reported that newly diagnosed patients had less baseline TCR diversity than healthy donors. CD4+ TCR diversity climbed significantly by C4D1, unlike CD8+ TCR diversity. Nivolumab initiation under 1 year post-ASCT meant exclusion.

Method: immunoSEQ multiplex PCR; TCRdb's copy keeps in-frame clones and lacks some. The data show about 4,800 clones, roughly three quarters seen once. Germline assignment: CDR1 SGHNT and CDR2 YYREEE (reference sequence). V lost 6 bases and J lost 2; bases outside the gene matches: 11. The CDR3 is made up of 16 amino acids. The specimen was CD4+ T cells from blood, collected before the fourth cycle of nivolumab. V is TRBV5-4 and J is TRBJ2-4; TRBD2 agrees at 7 bases. This sequence was found in a human donor with classical Hodgkin lymphoma. The DNA for the CDR3 is TGTGCCAGCACCCTGGGAGGGGAGAGGACCAAAAACATTCAGTACTTC. It translates to CASTLGGERTKNIQYF.